The clone carrying this T cell receptor beta chain was picked up a small number of times. What it binds is unknown. J was trimmed by 3 bases and V by 0 bases; bases with no gene match: 3. The CDR3 is 16 residues long. Germline CDR1 is MGHRA and CDR2 is YSYEKL. The data stem from a study of cytomegalovirus exposure and HLA in healthy donors. Both 60 Vbeta primers and 13 Jbeta primers went into the PCR. TCRdb keeps only in-frame clones here, not all; method: immunoSEQ multiplex PCR. Counted here are more than 120,000 clones, around 86% occurring once; the ten biggest clones make up 2.5% to 3%. General observations from the study: Productive rates of about 87% or about 30% were seen for most TCR beta V segments in an earlier analysis. Immune exposure data for these donors was limited to CMV serostatus.

This clonotype was sampled from a woman under 40 in good health and CMV-seronegative. This chain links TRBV4-1 with TRBJ2-7, with 12 positions matching TRBD2. The source material was PBMCs. The chain's CDR3 is CASSQELTSGSYEQYF. DNA of the CDR3: TGCGCCAGCAGCCAAGAACTGACTAGCGGGAGCTACGAGCAGTACTTC.